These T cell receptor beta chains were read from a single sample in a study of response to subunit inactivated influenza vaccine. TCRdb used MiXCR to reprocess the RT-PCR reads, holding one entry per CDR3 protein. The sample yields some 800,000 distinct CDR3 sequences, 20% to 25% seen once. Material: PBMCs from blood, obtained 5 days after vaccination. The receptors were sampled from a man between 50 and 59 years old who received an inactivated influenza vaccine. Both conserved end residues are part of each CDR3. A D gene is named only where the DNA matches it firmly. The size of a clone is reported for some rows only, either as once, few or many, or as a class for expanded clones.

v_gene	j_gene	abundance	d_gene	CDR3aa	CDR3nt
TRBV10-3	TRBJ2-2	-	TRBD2	CAITLAGPSTGELFF	TGTGCCATCACCCTAGCGGGGCCCAGCACCGGGGAGCTGTTTTTT
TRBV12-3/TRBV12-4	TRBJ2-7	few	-	CASRGAVYEQYF	TGTGCCAGCCGGGGGGCGGTCTACGAGCAGTACTTC
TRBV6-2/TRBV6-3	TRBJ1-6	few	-	CASSYRQVSYNSPLHF	TGTGCCAGCAGTTACCGACAGGTTTCCTATAATTCACCCCTCCACTTT
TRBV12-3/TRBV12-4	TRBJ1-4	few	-	CASSSRFEGNEKLFF	TGTGCCAGCAGTTCCAGATTTGAGGGGAATGAAAAACTGTTTTTT
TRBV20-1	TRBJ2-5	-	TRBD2	CSARTLAGDQETQYF	TGCAGTGCTAGGACCTTAGCGGGGGACCAAGAGACCCAGTACTTC
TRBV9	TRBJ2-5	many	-	CASSNGGRETQYF	TGTGCCAGCAGCAACGGGGGAAGAGAGACCCAGTACTTC
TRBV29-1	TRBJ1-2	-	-	CSVEDYSQGLGGYTF	TGCAGCGTTGAAGATTACAGTCAGGGCTTAGGTGGCTACACCTTC
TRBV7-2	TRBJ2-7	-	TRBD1	CASSSGTGIYEQYF	TGTGCCAGCAGCAGCGGGACAGGGATATACGAGCAGTACTTC
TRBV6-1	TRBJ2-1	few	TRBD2	CASSESGGRYNEQFF	TGTGCCAGCAGTGAGAGCGGGGGGCGCTACAATGAGCAGTTCTTC
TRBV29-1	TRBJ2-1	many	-	CSVRSSAGLFF	TGCAGCGTCCGTTCTAGCGCCGGGTTGTTCTTC
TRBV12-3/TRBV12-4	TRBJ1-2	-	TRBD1	CASSTTGRDYGYTF	TGTGCCAGCAGTACGACAGGGAGGGACTATGGCTACACCTTC
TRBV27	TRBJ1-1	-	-	CASSVTMNTEAFF	TGTGCCAGCAGTGTGACCATGAACACTGAAGCTTTCTTT
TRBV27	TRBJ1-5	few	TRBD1	CASSSSSFGTGANQPQHF	TGTGCCAGCAGTTCCTCTTCCTTCGGGACAGGAGCTAATCAGCCCCAGCATTTT
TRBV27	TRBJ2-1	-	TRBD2	CASSPGLAGSGSYNEQFF	TGTGCCAGCAGTCCCGGACTAGCGGGATCCGGCTCCTACAATGAGCAGTTCTTC
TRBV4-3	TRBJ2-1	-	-	CASSRTALGRNEQFF	TGCGCCAGCAGTAGGACTGCATTGGGTAGGAATGAGCAGTTCTTC
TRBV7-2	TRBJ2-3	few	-	CASSPTGIPTQYF	TGTGCCAGCAGCCCCACCGGGATCCCTACGCAGTATTTT
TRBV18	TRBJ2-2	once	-	CASSRPGAYTGELFF	TGTGCCAGCTCTCGGCCGGGAGCCTACACCGGGGAGCTGTTTTTT
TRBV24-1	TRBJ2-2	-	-	CATSDWGSSTGELFF	TGTGCCACCAGTGATTGGGGAAGCAGCACCGGGGAGCTGTTTTTT
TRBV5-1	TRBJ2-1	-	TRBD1	CASSSGQGNSYNEQFF	TGCGCCAGCAGCTCAGGACAGGGAAACTCCTACAATGAGCAGTTCTTC
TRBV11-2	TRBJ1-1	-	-	CASSLLRVNLRNTEAFF	TGTGCCAGCAGCTTGCTCCGCGTGAACCTTCGGAACACTGAAGCTTTCTTT
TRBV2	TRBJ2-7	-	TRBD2	CASGGTTLYEQYF	TGTGCCAGCGGTGGGACTACTCTCTACGAGCAGTACTTC
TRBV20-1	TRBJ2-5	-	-	CSVGSETQYF	TGCAGTGTAGGTTCGGAGACCCAGTACTTC
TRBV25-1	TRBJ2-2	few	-	CASSEGGWELFF	TGTGCCAGCAGTGAAGGCGGTTGGGAGCTGTTTTTT
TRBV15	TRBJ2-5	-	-	CATSRDAPGQGTQYF	TGTGCCACCAGCAGAGATGCGCCGGGACAAGGGACCCAGTACTTC
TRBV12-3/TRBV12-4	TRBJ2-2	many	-	CASSPFGGGELFF	TGTGCCAGCAGCCCATTTGGAGGCGGGGAGCTGTTTTTT
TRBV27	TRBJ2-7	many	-	CASSPPGGRRYEQYF	TGTGCCAGCAGCCCACCTGGTGGGAGAAGGTACGAGCAGTACTTC
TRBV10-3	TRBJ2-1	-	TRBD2	CAISDISGRHAEQFF	TGTGCCATCAGTGACATTAGCGGGAGGCATGCTGAGCAGTTCTTC
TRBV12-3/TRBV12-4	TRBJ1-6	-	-	CASSFAGSYNSPLHF	TGTGCCAGCAGTTTTGCGGGTTCCTATAATTCACCCCTCCACTTT
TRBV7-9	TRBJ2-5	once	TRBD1	CASSQARTGPETQYF	TGTGCCAGCAGCCAAGCCCGGACAGGCCCAGAGACCCAGTACTTC
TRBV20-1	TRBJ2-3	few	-	CSAPLGSLSTDTQYF	TGCAGTGCCCCCCTCGGGTCCCTTAGCACAGATACGCAGTATTTT
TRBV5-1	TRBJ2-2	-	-	CASSKTQGIANTGELFF	TGCGCCAGCAGCAAGACACAGGGTATCGCGAACACCGGGGAGCTGTTTTTT
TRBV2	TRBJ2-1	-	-	CASGQSAYNEQFF	TGTGCCAGCGGACAGTCCGCCTACAATGAGCAGTTCTTC
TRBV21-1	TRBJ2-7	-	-	CASSIRTGEQYF	TGTGCCAGCAGCATTCGGACTGGGGAGCAGTACTTC
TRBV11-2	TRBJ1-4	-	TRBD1	CASSFTHGQGWNEKLFF	TGTGCCAGCAGCTTCACCCATGGACAGGGGTGGAATGAAAAACTGTTTTTT
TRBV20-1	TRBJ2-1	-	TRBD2	CSARDHPREDYNEQFF	TGCAGTGCTAGAGACCACCCCCGGGAGGACTACAATGAGCAGTTCTTC
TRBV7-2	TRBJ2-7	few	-	CASSQFGTQENEQYF	TGTGCCAGCAGTCAGTTCGGGACACAGGAAAACGAGCAGTACTTC
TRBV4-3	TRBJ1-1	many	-	CASSQDSAGTEAFF	TGCGCCAGCAGCCAAGACTCGGCGGGCACTGAAGCTTTCTTT
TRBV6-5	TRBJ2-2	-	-	CASSWGRSGELFF	TGTGCCAGCAGTTGGGGGAGGTCCGGGGAGCTGTTTTTT
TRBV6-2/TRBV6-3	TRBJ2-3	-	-	CASSSQGLADTQYF	TGTGCCAGCAGCAGTCAGGGTTTGGCAGATACGCAGTATTTT
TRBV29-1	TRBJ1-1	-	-	CSARGRGDTEAFF	TGCAGCGCCCGGGGCAGGGGAGACACTGAAGCTTTCTTT
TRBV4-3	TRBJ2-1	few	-	CASSQEIRGVEQFF	TGCGCCAGCAGCCAAGAAATCAGGGGGGTTGAGCAGTTCTTC
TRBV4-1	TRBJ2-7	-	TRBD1	CASSQVLGGDLPIYEQYF	TGCGCCAGCAGCCAAGTTTTAGGGGGCGACCTCCCTATCTACGAGCAGTACTTC
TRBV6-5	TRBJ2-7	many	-	CASSYSWDSPYEQYF	TGTGCCAGCAGTTACTCCTGGGACTCGCCCTACGAGCAGTACTTC
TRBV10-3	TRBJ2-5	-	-	CAISQGQETQYF	TGTGCCATCAGTCAAGGGCAAGAGACCCAGTACTTC
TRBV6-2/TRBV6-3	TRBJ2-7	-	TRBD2	CASSTRLGLAGEVNEQYF	TGTGCCAGCAGCACTAGACTAGGACTAGCGGGAGAAGTCAACGAGCAGTACTTC
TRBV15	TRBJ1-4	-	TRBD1	CATSTFGTAATNEKLFF	TGTGCCACCAGCACATTTGGGACAGCAGCAACTAATGAAAAACTGTTTTTT
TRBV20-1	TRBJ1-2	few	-	CSASELPREGYTF	TGCAGTGCTAGTGAGCTACCTCGGGAGGGCTACACCTTC
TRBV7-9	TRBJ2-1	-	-	CASSLGGTREFF	TGTGCCAGCAGCTTAGGTGGGACGCGGGAATTCTTC
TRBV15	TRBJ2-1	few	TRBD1	CATSRGQGSNNEQFF	TGTGCCACCAGCCGGGGACAGGGCTCTAATAATGAGCAGTTCTTC
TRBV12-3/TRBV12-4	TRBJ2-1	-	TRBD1	CASSYAGQGNNEQFF	TGTGCCAGCAGTTACGCGGGACAGGGGAACAATGAGCAGTTCTTC
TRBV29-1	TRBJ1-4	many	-	CSVAPGPREKLFF	TGCAGCGTCGCCCCGGGCCCTCGGGAAAAACTGTTTTTT
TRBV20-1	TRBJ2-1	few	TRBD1	CSATGTGRSNEQFF	TGCAGTGCTACCGGGACAGGGAGGAGCAATGAGCAGTTCTTC
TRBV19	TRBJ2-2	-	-	CASSILGNTGELFF	TGTGCCAGTAGTATCCTCGGGAACACCGGGGAGCTGTTTTTT
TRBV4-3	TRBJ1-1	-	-	CASSHGGGTEAFF	TGCGCCAGCAGCCACGGGGGCGGCACTGAAGCTTTCTTT